Listed here are 11 T cell receptor beta chains from one sample, sequenced in a study of blood T cell repertoires in COVID-19 (dated by TCRdb to about 2020). Library construction relied on the immunoSEQ multiplex PCR assay. TCRdb carries this immuneACCESS record with in-frame sequences only. Its versions omit some clonotypes, under half of them owing to an unresolved V gene in the studies checked, with the rest unexplained. The sample table holds over 150,000 clones, of which around 84% were seen once. Around 7% of the sample is taken by the ten largest. The sequencing sample was made of peripheral blood. The origin of the receptors is a man between 50 and 59 years old with active or convalescent COVID-19.

The chain carries TRBV5-7 and TRBJ2-7, with a possible D match to TRBD2 (5 bases). TRBV5-7 is an ORF, with its function uncertain. This CDR3 comprises 19 residues. Trimming cost V 2 bases and J 3 bases, with 27 bases left between them. DNA for the CDR3: TGTGCCAGCAGCTTAGAGGGCGGAGTACCCCCCAGTTTCTTCTACGAGCAGTACTTC. As protein: CASSLEGGVPPSFFYEQYF.

This chain uses TRBV7-9 with TRBJ1-1, with D perhaps TRBD1 (5 bases). Trimming shortened V by 2 bases and J by 7 bases, and 29 bases separated the two germline ends. CDR1 is SEHNR and CDR2 is FQNEAQ in the germline V gene (reference sequence). This CDR3 has 19 residues. The CDR3 loop reads CASSLMFLSARESPLEAFF. CDR3 nucleotides: TGTGCCAGCAGCTTAATGTTCCTTTCTGCCAGGGAATCGCCTCTTGAAGCTTTCTTT.

The chain carries TRBV24-1 and TRBJ1-1; D is ambiguous. Per germline, CDR1 KGHDR and CDR2 SFDVKD. Trimming took off 5 bases at V and 4 bases at J, with 13 bases between the two ends. The CDR3 spans 14 residues. CDR3 protein: CATSARADITEAFF. The CDR3 coding sequence is TGTGCCACCAGTGCCCGAGCAGACATCACTGAAGCTTTCTTT.

CDR3 coding DNA: TGTGCCAGCAGTTTACGAGCGGGAGTGGGGGTTGAGACCCAGTACTTC. This translates into CASSLRAGVGVETQYF. The chain couples TRBV28 to TRBJ2-5; TRBD2 matches 8 bases. Germline loops: CDR1 MDHEN, CDR2 SYDVKM. The trim removed 2 bases at V and 5 bases at J, leaving 10 bases unmatched. The CDR3 contains 16 residues.

The chain employs TRBV28 and TRBJ1-2; D is possibly TRBD1 (5 bases). The germline V gene encodes CDR1 MDHEN and CDR2 SYDVKM. V was cut by 6 bases and J by 6 bases, with 11 bases left in between. CDR3 length: 12 amino acids. The CDR3 region has the DNA TGTGCCAGCAGCCCAGGGCATCATGGCTACACCTTC. It translates to CASSPGHHGYTF.

The chain carries TRBV6-1 and TRBJ1-6; 7 positions agree with TRBD1. Trimming removed 3 bases from V and 7 bases from J; junction bases left unmatched: 0. CDR3 size: 13 residues. Germline V gene lookup returns CDR1 MNHNS and CDR2 SASEGT. Here the CDR3 reads CASSEDRNSPLHF. CDR3 coding DNA: TGTGCCAGCAGTGAGGACAGGAATTCACCCCTCCACTTT.

The rearrangement links TRBV5-6 to TRBJ2-1, with TRBD2 matching over 8 bases. The CDR3 covers 15 residues. The V and J ends lost 1 base and 8 bases, in that order; junction bases with no gene match: 8. CDR1 is SGHDT and CDR2 is YYEEEE in the germline V gene. CDR3 region: CASSLMGLGQDEQFF. As DNA, the CDR3 is TGTGCCAGCAGCTTGATGGGACTAGGTCAAGATGAGCAGTTCTTC.

This clone was seen many times. J is TRBJ2-1 and V is TRBV19; D perhaps matches TRBD2 (6 bases). The germline gives CDR1 LNHDA, CDR2 SQIVND (reference sequence). This CDR3 comprises 14 residues. V lost 3 bases, J lost 7 bases, and 13 bases lay in between. The CDR3 nucleotides are TGTGCCAGTAGTATTGGAGGGGCAGTGAATGAGCAGTTCTTC. Its protein is CASSIGGAVNEQFF.

V and J are TRBV4-3 and TRBJ1-1; the D is unclear. The germline V and J ends were trimmed by 2 bases and 8 bases, with 12 bases remaining between them. The CDR3 consists of 13 residues. Germline V gene lookup returns CDR1 LGHNA and CDR2 YSLEER. Here the CDR3 DNA reads TGCGCCAGCAGCCAACAGCCGACGGGAGAAGCTTTCTTT. This encodes CASSQQPTGEAFF.

Details on this clone: Other nucleotide sequences from this sample produce the same CDR3. The chain uses TRBV24-1 and TRBJ2-3, with 8 bases aligning to TRBD2. This CDR3 has 15 amino acids. Losses at the gene ends were 0 bases for V and 3 bases for J; bases not matched to a gene: 1. The germline V gene encodes CDR1 KGHDR and CDR2 SFDVKD. CDR3 bases: TGTGCCACCAGTGATTTGCGGGGGGGAACAGATACGCAGTATTTT. It encodes CATSDLRGGTDTQYF.

The chain is built from TRBV14 and TRBJ1-2; D perhaps matches TRBD1 (5 bases). Trimming removed 0 bases at V and 6 bases at J, with 14 bases between. This CDR3 has 15 residues. CDR1 and CDR2 from the germline V gene are SGHDN and FVKESK. CDR3 DNA: TGTGCCAGCAGCCAAGATAGACAGTTCGGTAATGGCTACACCTTC. Encoded protein: CASSQDRQFGNGYTF. The variable domain in full, completed from reference TRBV14 and TRBJ1-2, reads EAGVTQFPSHSVIEKGQTVTLRCDPISGHDNLYWYRRVMGKEIKFLLHFVKESKQDESGMPNNRFLAERTGGTYSTLKVQPAELEDSGVYFCASSQDRQFGNGYTFGSGTRLTVV.